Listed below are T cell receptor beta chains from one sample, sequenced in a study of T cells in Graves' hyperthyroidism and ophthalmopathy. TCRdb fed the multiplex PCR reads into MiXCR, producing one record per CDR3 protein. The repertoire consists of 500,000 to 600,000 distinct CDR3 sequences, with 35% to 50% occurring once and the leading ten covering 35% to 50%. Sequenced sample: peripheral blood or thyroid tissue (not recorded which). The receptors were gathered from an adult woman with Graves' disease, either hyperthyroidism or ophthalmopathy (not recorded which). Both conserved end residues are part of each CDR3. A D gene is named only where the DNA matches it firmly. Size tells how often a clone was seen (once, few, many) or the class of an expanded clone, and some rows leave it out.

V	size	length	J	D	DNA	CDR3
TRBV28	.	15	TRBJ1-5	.	TGTGCCAGTAGCCCGAACCCGGCGGGATATCAGCCCCAGCATTTT	CASSPNPAGYQPQHF
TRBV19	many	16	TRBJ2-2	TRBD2	TGTGCCAGTAGTATAGCCGGGACTAGAATGACCGGGGAGCTGTTTTTT	CASSIAGTRMTGELFF
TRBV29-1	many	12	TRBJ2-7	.	TGCAGCGTTCAGGGTAACACCTACGAGCAGTACTTC	CSVQGNTYEQYF
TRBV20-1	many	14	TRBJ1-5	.	TGCAGTGCTAGAGAGCTGGAAGGGGGTCAGCCCCAGCATTTT	CSARELEGGQPQHF
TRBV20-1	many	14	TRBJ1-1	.	TGCAGTGCTAGAGTGGGGGGGAGTAACACTGAAGCTTTCTTT	CSARVGGSNTEAFF
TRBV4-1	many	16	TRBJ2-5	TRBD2	TGCGCCAGCAGCCCTCGGGGCTTAGCGGGGCCAGAGACCCAGTACTTC	CASSPRGLAGPETQYF
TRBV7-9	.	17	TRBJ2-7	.	TGCGCCAGCAGCCGGGAGCTCTCCGGGTCCGCAATCAGGGAGCAGTACTTC	CASSRELSGSAIREQYF
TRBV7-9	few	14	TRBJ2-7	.	TGTGCCAGCAGCGCGGCTTGGCAGCCCTACGAGCAGTACTTC	CASSAAWQPYEQYF
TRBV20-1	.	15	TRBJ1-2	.	TGCAGTGCTAGAGAGACAGGCGGACAGAACGGAGGCTACACCTTC	CSARETGGQNGGYTF
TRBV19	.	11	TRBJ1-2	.	TGTGCCAGTAGTACGGGGCGCGGCTACACCTTC	CASSTGRGYTF
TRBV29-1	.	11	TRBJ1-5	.	TGCAGCGTTGGGCTGGGCAGTCCCCAGCATTTT	CSVGLGSPQHF
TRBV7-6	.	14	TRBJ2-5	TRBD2	TGTGCCAGCAGCCTAGGTGCCCCTCGGGGGGACCAGTACTTC	CASSLGAPRGDQYF
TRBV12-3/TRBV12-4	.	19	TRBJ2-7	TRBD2	TGTGCCGGCAGTTTGTCCAGGGTGAAAGAGCGGGGGTACTCCTACGAGCAGTACTTC	CAGSLSRVKERGYSYEQYF
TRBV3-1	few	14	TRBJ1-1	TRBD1	TGTGCCAGCGGCCCCGGGACAGGGTACACTGAAGCTTTCTTT	CASGPGTGYTEAFF